This T cell receptor beta chain came from a study of Graves' ophthalmopathy and Graves' hyperthyroidism. As the template, RNA transcripts were used to amplify TCR beta CDR3 regions. The library came from an HTBI-primed first-round RT-PCR and a second-round multiplex PCR. Via MiXCR, TCRdb re-called the multiplex PCR reads, giving one row per CDR3 protein. This sample has about 14,000 distinct CDR3 sequences, with roughly 50% found just once. The study enrolled ophthalmopathy donors with moderate-to-severe activity, CAS ≥3, NOSPECS ≥4 and duration under 3 months. Patients were diagnosed from clinical symptoms, serum thyroxine, TRAb, thyroid ultrasound and orbital computed tomography. General study points: A roughly 84% specificity and roughly 90% sensitivity were achieved by a 13-signature model that separated ophthalmopathy from stable hyperthyroidism. The model's prediction of ophthalmopathy progression had 70.59% sensitivity and approximately 76% specificity.

This clonotype was picked up a small number of times. The target antigen is unknown. The sequence was obtained from a woman in her twenties or thirties with Graves' ophthalmopathy. The sequencing input was peripheral blood.

The CDR3 loop is CASSLNYGRGYEQYF. In nucleotides, the CDR3 is TGCGCCAGCAGCTTGAATTATGGTAGGGGCTACGAGCAGTACTTC. The chain joins TRBV5-1 to TRBJ2-7, with D possibly being TRBD1 (5 bases). Germline V lookup: CDR1 SGHRS, CDR2 YFSETQ. Trimming shortened V by 1 base and J by 3 bases, and 14 bases separated the two germline ends. CDR3 length: 15 residues.